This T cell receptor beta chain was profiled in a study of OX40 agonist ivuxolimab in advanced cancers. Turning to the study itself: The dose of intravenous ivuxolimab that patients received every 2 weeks ranged from 0.01 to 10 mg/kg. Whole-study findings and limits: Expanded clones were, on average, more numerous among CD8+ T cells than CD4+. Clonal expansion was among the lowest in partial responders at 0.1-3.0 mg/kg, especially CD8+. Undetermined was the antigen specificity of the expanded peripheral T cells.

Produced via immunoSEQ multiplex PCR; TCRdb's table is partial and in-frame only. Here the sample spans over 85,000 clones, 70% to 90% being singletons. With regard to this clone: Its cognate antigen is unknown.

The sample was CD4+ or CD8+ T cells sorted from blood, taken in a trial of the OX40 agonist ivuxolimab. The clonotype comes from an adult with an advanced solid tumor such as melanoma, head and neck, liver or kidney cancer.

The CDR3 DNA reads as TGTGCCAGTAGTGCGCCGGGACAGGGTGGAAAATCACCCCTCCACTTT. It is translated as CASSAPGQGGKSPLHF. V usage is TRBV19 and J usage is TRBJ1-6, with 9 positions matching TRBD1. The germline gives CDR1 LNHDA, CDR2 SQIVND (reference sequence). The CDR3 has 16 residues. V shed 5 bases, J shed 10 bases, and the junction held 12 bases outside the gene matches.